The 25 T cell receptor beta chains presented below share a single source sample, sequenced in a study of naive and memory T cell subsets. Two oligonucleotides, mixed equimolar, formed the beta constant-region primer covering TRBC1 and TRBC2. TCRdb recomputed calls from the UMI-ligation and nested PCR reads with MiXCR, one row per CDR3 protein. The sample shows tens of thousands of distinct CDR3 sequences, approximately 11% of them seen only once. The material sequenced was central memory CD8+ T cells from blood. These receptors came from a human donor in good health.

In this sample, this clonotype turned up many times. The chain carries TRBV7-8 and TRBJ1-1; perhaps TRBD1 as D (6 bases). CDR1 and CDR2 (germline): SGHVS, FQNEAQ. The CDR3 is made up of 14 amino acids. V lost 5 bases and J 1 base, leaving 11 bases between the germline ends. Written as DNA, the CDR3 is TGTGCCAGCAGCGACGGACAGCCGAACACTGAAGCTTTCTTT. This translates into CASSDGQPNTEAFF.

The rearrangement links TRBV11-2 to TRBJ2-7, with D possibly matching TRBD2 (6 bases). CDR3 size: 12 residues. V lost 4 bases, J lost 5 bases, and 9 bases lay in between. From germline, CDR1 is SGHAT and CDR2 FQNNGV. CDR3 sequence reads: CASSWGGDEQYF. CDR3 nucleotide sequence: TGTGCCAGCAGCTGGGGCGGGGACGAGCAGTACTTC.

This clonotype was seen more than once but under ten times. This sequence joins TRBV29-1 and TRBJ1-1, with D possibly matching TRBD1 (6 bases). Deletions cut 6 bases from V and 1 base from J, with 12 bases between. Germline CDR1 and CDR2: SQVTM and ANQGSEA. The CDR3 runs to 13 residues. CDR3 amino acids: CSVPDRRNTEAFF. CDR3 DNA: TGCAGCGTCCCAGACAGGCGGAACACTGAAGCTTTCTTT.

The chain is built from TRBV5-1 and TRBJ1-4; the D gene is possibly TRBD1 (6 bases). V was cut by 3 bases and J by 8 bases, with 17 bases left in between. The germline gives CDR1 SGHRS, CDR2 YFSETQ. The CDR3 length is 15 residues. CDR3 sequence (DNA): TGCGCCAGCAGCTCGGAACAGGGACCCACCGAAAAACTGTTTTTT. As protein: CASSSEQGPTEKLFF.

This clonotype was seen ten or more times. This chain's CDR3 is CASSPRAGVTGELFF. The CDR3 nucleotides are TGTGCCAGCAGTCCCCGGGCAGGGGTGACCGGGGAGCTGTTTTTT. V is TRBV2 and J is TRBJ2-2, with TRBD1 as a possible D gene (6 bases). V was trimmed by 5 bases and J by 5 bases, leaving 15 bases between them. The CDR3 sequence is 15 residues long. CDR1 SNHLY and CDR2 FYNNEI come from the germline V gene.

The table lists this clonotype with many counts. The chain has TRBV28 and TRBJ1-2, with a weak D call TRBD1 (6 bases). The V end lost 4 bases, the J end lost 0 bases, and 18 bases lay between the germline ends. The CDR3 consists of 17 residues. Germline values: CDR1 MDHEN, CDR2 SYDVKM. The CDR3 loop is CASSSLRTVFPNYGYTF. As DNA, the CDR3 is TGTGCCAGCAGTTCGCTTAGGACAGTATTCCCTAACTATGGCTACACCTTC.

The V and J genes are TRBV4-2 and TRBJ2-7; 11 positions agree with TRBD1. Trimming cost V 0 bases and J 2 bases; bases outside gene matches: 3. This CDR3 has 16 amino acids. Germline loops: CDR1 LGHNA, CDR2 YNFKEQ. The CDR3 sequence: CASSQEGQGVPYEQYF. The CDR3 nucleotides read TGTGCCAGCAGCCAAGAGGGACAGGGGGTCCCCTACGAGCAGTACTTC.

This clonotype was picked up many times. The V and J genes are TRBV14 and TRBJ2-7; D is uncertain. Per the germline V gene, CDR1 is SGHDN and CDR2 is FVKESK. V lost 4 bases and J lost 6, with 13 bases in between. The length of the CDR3 is 13 residues. This CDR3 reads CASSRTSNSEQYF. For the CDR3, the DNA is TGTGCCAGCAGCCGAACATCGAACAGCGAGCAGTACTTC.

To note about this clonotype: A read error may explain this, as a much larger clone is one base away. This chain uses TRBV6-2 or TRBV6-3 with TRBJ1-6; D unclear. In germline, CDR1 is MNHEY, CDR2 SVGEGT. V was cut by 0 bases and J by 2 bases, with 14 bases left in between. The CDR3 totals 18 residues. The CDR3 here is CASSYSRSESAYNSPLHF. The DNA for the CDR3 is TGTGCCAGCAGTTACTCGCGATCTGAGAGCGCCTATAATTCACCCCTCCACTTT.

There are many counts of this clonotype. The V call is TRBV9, the J call TRBJ2-7; maybe TRBD2 (5 bases). The CDR3 is 14 amino acids. Trimming removed 4 bases from V and 5 bases from J, with 16 bases in between. Germline V gene lookup returns CDR1 SGDLS and CDR2 YYNGEE. The CDR3 nucleotides are TGTGCCAGCAGCCCTCGGAGGAGCCTTGACGAGCAGTACTTC. It translates to CASSPRRSLDEQYF.

The chain uses TRBV30 and TRBJ2-1; 8 bases align to TRBD2. This CDR3 comprises 15 residues. Germline CDR1 and CDR2: GTSNPN and SVGIG (reference sequence). After removal of 4 bases from V and 4 bases from J, the junction contained 9 bases not matched to a gene. The CDR3 region is CAWMGGRFSYNEQFF. The CDR3 DNA sequence: TGTGCCTGGATGGGCGGGAGGTTCTCTTACAATGAGCAGTTCTTC.

There are many counts of this clonotype. The V and J genes are TRBV7-9 and TRBJ2-7; tentative D call: TRBD2 (5 bases). This CDR3 has 15 residues. The germline V gene encodes CDR1 SEHNR and CDR2 FQNEAQ (reference sequence). V gave up 2 bases and J gave up 2 bases, with 13 bases separating them. This CDR3 is CASSLSAGSPYEQYF. CDR3 DNA sequence: TGTGCCAGCAGCTTATCGGCGGGTTCGCCCTACGAGCAGTACTTC.

This clonotype was detected many times. The rearrangement links TRBV9 to TRBJ1-5; no clear D. This CDR3 contains 15 residues. Trimming left V 0 bases short and J 6 bases short, with 13 bases between. Germline values: CDR1 SGDLS, CDR2 YYNGEE. The CDR3 reads CASSVADSLGQPQHF. For the CDR3, the DNA is TGTGCCAGCAGCGTAGCCGACTCCCTTGGTCAGCCCCAGCATTTT. Drawing the rest from reference TRBV9 and TRBJ1-5, the complete variable domain is DSGVTQTPKHLITATGQRVTLRCSPRSGDLSVYWYQQSLDQGLQFLIQYYNGEERAKGNILERFSAQQFPDLHSELNLSSLELGDSALYFCASSVADSLGQPQHFGDGTRLSIL.

This clonotype was detected many times. The J gene is TRBJ1-6, the V gene TRBV6-5; 9 bases agree with TRBD1. The CDR3 contains 15 residues. Germline loops: CDR1 MNHEY, CDR2 SVGAGI. J was trimmed by 9 bases and V by 5 bases; bases with no gene match: 8. The CDR3 nucleotides read TGTGCCAGCAGTCCCTCACAGGGGGCGCCTTCACCCCTCCACTTT. As protein: CASSPSQGAPSPLHF.

The chain links TRBV3-2 to TRBJ2-3. TRBV3-2 is a recognized pseudogene. This CDR3 has 21 amino acids. DNA for the CDR3: TGTGCCAGCAGCCAAGATGAGGATAGAAACGGATTCGGATATAGCACAGATACGCAGTATTTT. This translates into CASSQDEDRNGFGYSTDTQYF.

In its sample, this clonotype was seen many times. V is TRBV5-5 and J is TRBJ2-5, with TRBD1 identical over 7 bases. V lost 0 bases to trimming and J lost 5 bases; unmatched junction nucleotides: 7. CDR3 length equals 15 residues. Germline V gene data show CDR1 as SGHKS and CDR2 as YYEKEE (reference sequence). In DNA form, the CDR3 reads TGTGCCAGCAGCTTGGGACAGGGTGACATGGAGACCCAGTACTTC. It is translated as CASSLGQGDMETQYF.

This clonotype was observed at least ten times. This chain links TRBV20-1 with TRBJ2-7; no clear D gene. CDR1 is DFQATT and CDR2 is SNEGSKA in the germline V gene (reference sequence). V was trimmed by 3 bases and J by 2 bases, leaving 11 bases between them. The CDR3 is 13 amino acids. CDR3 coding DNA: TGCAGTGCTAGGCAAACGAGTGCCTACGAGCAGTACTTC. Residues: CSARQTSAYEQYF.

This clonotype appeared many times. This rearrangement joins TRBV9 to TRBJ1-1; D remains unclear. The germline V and J ends were trimmed by 0 bases and 7 bases, with 13 bases remaining between them. The germline gives CDR1 SGDLS, CDR2 YYNGEE. The CDR3 contains 14 residues. The CDR3 region has the DNA TGTGCCAGCAGCGTAGCTCCGGTTTCAAGTGAAGCTTTCTTT. This encodes CASSVAPVSSEAFF. The complete variable domain, with remaining parts taken from reference TRBV9 and TRBJ1-1, reads DSGVTQTPKHLITATGQRVTLRCSPRSGDLSVYWYQQSLDQGLQFLIQYYNGEERAKGNILERFSAQQFPDLHSELNLSSLELGDSALYFCASSVAPVSSEAFFGQGTRLTVV.

The table lists this clonotype with many counts. The genes are TRBV29-1 and TRBJ1-1; D gene unclear. This CDR3 has 11 amino acids. Trimming removed 5 bases at V and 3 bases at J, with 7 bases between. Germline lookup yields CDR1 SQVTM and CDR2 ANQGSEA. CDR3 sequence (DNA): TGCAGCGTTATAGTTGACACTGAAGCTTTCTTT. Translated, it gives CSVIVDTEAFF.

This clonotype was recorded a few times. V is TRBV5-1 and J is TRBJ2-7; 14 nucleotides line up with TRBD2. The CDR3 length is 16 residues. Trimming removed 3 bases from V and 2 bases from J; junction bases left unmatched: 4. Germline CDR1 and CDR2: SGHRS and YFSETQ. The CDR3 sequence: CASSSGLAGVTYEQYF. The CDR3 nucleotides read TGCGCCAGCAGCTCGGGACTAGCGGGAGTAACCTACGAGCAGTACTTC.

V usage is TRBV14 and J usage is TRBJ2-1, with TRBD2 matching over 8 bases. V shed 1 base and J 10 bases; nucleotides not matched to a gene: 12. The germline CDR1 and CDR2 sequences are SGHDN and FVKESK. CDR3 length: 16 amino acids. The CDR3 loop is CASSQAFGRASGEQFF. The CDR3 nucleotides read TGTGCCAGCAGCCAAGCCTTCGGGAGGGCCTCGGGGGAGCAGTTCTTC.

This clonotype was observed many times. This chain uses TRBV4-1 with TRBJ2-5, with D possibly being TRBD1 or TRBD2 (5 bases each). Germline CDR1 MGHRA, CDR2 YSYEKL. The CDR3 has 13 amino acids. Trimming removed 4 bases from V and 5 bases from J, with 11 bases in between. This CDR3 reads CASSPEGMETQYF. The CDR3 DNA is TGCGCCAGCAGCCCCGAGGGGATGGAGACCCAGTACTTC.

This clonotype came up many times. The J gene is TRBJ1-3, the V gene TRBV20-1, with 12 nucleotides matching TRBD1. Per germline, CDR1 DFQATT and CDR2 SNEGSKA (reference sequence). The CDR3 is made up of 18 amino acids. After removal of 1 base from V and 4 bases from J, the junction contained 11 bases not matched to a gene. The CDR3 protein is CSARVRDRGLGPGNTIYF. The DNA for the CDR3 is TGCAGTGCTAGAGTAAGGGACAGGGGGCTAGGACCAGGAAACACCATATATTTT.

This clonotype has a handful of counts. The chain uses TRBV7-9 and TRBJ2-5; D unresolved. The CDR3 totals 16 residues. The V gene's germline CDR1 is SEHNR and CDR2 FQNEAQ (reference sequence). V was trimmed by 6 bases and J by 3 bases, leaving 20 bases between them. DNA of the CDR3: TGTGCCAGCAGTCTCAAAGGAGAAAGGCGGAAAGAGACCCAGTACTTC. Amino acids: CASSLKGERRKETQYF.

The chain carries TRBV20-1 and TRBJ1-6; tentative D call: TRBD1 (5 bases). Trimming removed 0 bases from V and 0 bases from J, with 12 bases in between. Germline CDR1 is DFQATT and CDR2 is SNEGSKA (reference sequence). CDR3 length: 17 residues. Here the CDR3 reads CSARDGGRSSYNSPLHF. The CDR3 DNA follows: TGCAGTGCTAGAGATGGGGGGAGAAGCTCCTATAATTCACCCCTCCACTTT.